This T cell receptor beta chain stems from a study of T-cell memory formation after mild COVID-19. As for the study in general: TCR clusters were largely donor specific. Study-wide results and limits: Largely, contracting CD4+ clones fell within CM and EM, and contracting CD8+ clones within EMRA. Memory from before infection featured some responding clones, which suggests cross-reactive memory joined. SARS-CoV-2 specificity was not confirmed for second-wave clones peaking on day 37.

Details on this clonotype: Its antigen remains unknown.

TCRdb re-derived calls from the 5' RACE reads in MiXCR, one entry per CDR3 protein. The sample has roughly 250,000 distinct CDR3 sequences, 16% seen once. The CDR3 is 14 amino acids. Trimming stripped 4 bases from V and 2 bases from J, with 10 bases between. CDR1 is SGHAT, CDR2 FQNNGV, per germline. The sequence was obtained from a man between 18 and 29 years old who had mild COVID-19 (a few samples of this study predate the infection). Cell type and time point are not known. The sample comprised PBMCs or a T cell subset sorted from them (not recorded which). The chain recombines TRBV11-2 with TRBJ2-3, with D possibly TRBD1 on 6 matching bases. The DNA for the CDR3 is TGTGCCAGCAGCTCTCGACAGGCCACAGATACGCAGTATTTT. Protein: CASSSRQATDTQYF.